This T cell receptor beta chain was obtained from a study of blood T cells in healthy people across ages. Study observations and caveats: The study found more naive CD4+ cells and higher diversity in long-lived than aged donors. TCR beta diversity tracked closely with naive T cell percentage.

This clonotype was counted only a few times. Its antigen is unidentified. The germline V gene has CDR1 SQVTM and CDR2 ANQGSEA. The CDR3 totals 10 residues. V lost 4 bases, J lost 5 bases, and 4 bases lay in between. Every donor contributed about 10 milliliters of peripheral blood by blood draw. Next came a second PCR, run for 7 to 11 cycles, which used a sample-barcoded 5' primer along with a J-beta primer mix. A 12-random-nucleotide template-switch adaptor tagged each cDNA molecule. TCRdb re-called the 5' RACE reads through MiXCR, storing one row per CDR3 protein. The sample consists of 600,000 to 1,000,000 distinct CDR3 sequences, roughly 60% of them appearing once.

V gene TRBV29-1 combines with J gene TRBJ2-3; D unresolved. The specimen sequenced was blood. The receptor was isolated from a man aged 25-45 years in good health. CDR3 bases: TGCAGCGTTGTCGGAGATACGCAGTATTTT. This gives the protein CSVVGDTQYF.